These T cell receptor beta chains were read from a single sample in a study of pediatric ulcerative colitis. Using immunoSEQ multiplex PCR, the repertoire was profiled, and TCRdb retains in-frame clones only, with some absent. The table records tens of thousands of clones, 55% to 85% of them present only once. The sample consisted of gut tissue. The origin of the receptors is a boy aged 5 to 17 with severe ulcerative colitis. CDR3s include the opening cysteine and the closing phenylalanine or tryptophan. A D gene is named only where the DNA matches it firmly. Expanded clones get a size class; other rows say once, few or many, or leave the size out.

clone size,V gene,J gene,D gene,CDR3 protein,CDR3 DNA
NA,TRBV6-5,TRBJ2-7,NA,CASSYRGRQYF,TGTGCCAGCAGTTACCGGGGGCGGCAGTACTTC
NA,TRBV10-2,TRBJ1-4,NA,CASSVGRGSSPEKLFF,TGCGCCAGCAGTGTAGGAAGAGGTTCCAGCCCAGAAAAACTGTTTTTT
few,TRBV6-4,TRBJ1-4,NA,CASSDRERRELFF,TGTGCCAGCAGTGACCGAGAGCGCAGGGAACTGTTTTTT
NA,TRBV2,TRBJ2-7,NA,CATQMGGSYEQYF,TGTGCCACCCAAATGGGGGGCTCCTACGAGCAGTACTTC
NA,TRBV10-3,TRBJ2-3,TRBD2,CAISEGAGGPTNTQYF,TGTGCCATCAGTGAGGGAGCGGGAGGGCCGACGAATACGCAGTATTTT
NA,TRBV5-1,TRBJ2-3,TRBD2,CASSSGGTSGADTQYF,TGCGCCAGCAGCTCGGGCGGCACTAGCGGGGCAGATACGCAGTATTTT
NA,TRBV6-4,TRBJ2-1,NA,CASSDGQPNNEQFF,TGTGCCAGCAGTGACGGGCAGCCTAACAATGAGCAGTTCTTC
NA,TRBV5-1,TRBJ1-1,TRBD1,CASSWTGVEAFF,TGCGCCAGCAGCTGGACAGGGGTCGAAGCTTTCTTT
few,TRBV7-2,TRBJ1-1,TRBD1,CASSLDPGQDTEAFF,TGTGCCAGCAGCTTAGATCCGGGACAGGACACTGAAGCTTTCTTT
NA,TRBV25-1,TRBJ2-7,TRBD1,CASSGTGVNEQYF,TGTGCCAGCAGTGGGACAGGGGTCAACGAGCAGTACTTC
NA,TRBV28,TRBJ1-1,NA,CASSPTNLGVLLNRAFF,TGTGCCAGCAGTCCAACCAACCTCGGGGTTTTATTGAATCGAGCTTTCTTT
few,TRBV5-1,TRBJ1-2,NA,CASSLDTFGGYTF,TGCGCCAGCAGCCTGGACACATTTGGGGGCTACACCTTC
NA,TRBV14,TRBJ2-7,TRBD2,CASSQAPLVGGGSGFDEQYF,TGTGCCAGCAGCCAAGCTCCCCTTGTGGGGGGGGGTTCGGGTTTCGACGAGCAGTACTTC
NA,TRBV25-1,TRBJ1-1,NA,CASSVVGGEAFF,TGTGCCAGCAGTGTGGTAGGCGGCGAAGCTTTCTTT
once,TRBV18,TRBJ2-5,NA,CASSTSQETQYF,TGTGCCAGCTCAACCTCCCAAGAGACCCAGTACTTC
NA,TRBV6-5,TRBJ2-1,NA,CASSRLSSYNEQFF,TGTGCCAGCAGCCGACTGAGCTCCTACAATGAGCAGTTCTTC
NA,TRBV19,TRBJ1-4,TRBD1,CASSAWGQGAEKLFF,TGTGCCAGTAGCGCCTGGGGACAGGGAGCCGAAAAACTGTTTTTT
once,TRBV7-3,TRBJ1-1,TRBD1,CASSKNRGNTEAFF,TGTGCCAGCAGCAAGAACAGGGGGAACACTGAAGCTTTCTTT
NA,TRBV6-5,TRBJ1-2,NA,CASSPDQGRGGYTF,TGTGCCAGCAGCCCGGATCAGGGGCGCGGTGGCTACACCTTC
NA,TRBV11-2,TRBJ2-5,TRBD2,CASSPLRPTSGKETQYF,TGTGCCAGCAGCCCGTTACGTCCTACTAGCGGGAAAGAGACCCAGTACTTC
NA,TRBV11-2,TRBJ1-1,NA,CASSFGGGKGTEAFF,TGTGCCAGCAGCTTTGGCGGTGGGAAGGGGACTGAAGCTTTCTTT
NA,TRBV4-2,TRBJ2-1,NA,CASSQASGASDNEQFF,TGTGCCAGCAGCCAAGCGTCGGGAGCGAGTGACAATGAGCAGTTCTTC
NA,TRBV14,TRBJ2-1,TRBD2,CASSQDIGLAGYNEQFF,TGTGCCAGCAGCCAAGATATCGGGCTAGCGGGGTACAATGAGCAGTTCTTC
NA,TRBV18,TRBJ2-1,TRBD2,CASSPPRTSGRVNEQFF,TGTGCCAGCTCACCACCGAGGACTAGCGGGAGGGTGAATGAGCAGTTCTTC
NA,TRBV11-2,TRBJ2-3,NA,CASSLTDTQYF,TGTGCCAGCAGCTTGACAGATACGCAGTATTTT
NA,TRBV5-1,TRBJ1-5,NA,CASSLEGISNQPQHF,TGCGCCAGCAGCTTGGAAGGAATTAGCAATCAGCCCCAGCATTTT
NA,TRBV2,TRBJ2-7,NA,CASRVSYEQYF,TGTGCCAGCAGGGTATCCTACGAGCAGTACTTC
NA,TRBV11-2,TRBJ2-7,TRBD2,CASSLDGGRALHEQYF,TGTGCCAGCAGCTTAGATGGCGGGAGGGCCCTCCACGAGCAGTACTTC
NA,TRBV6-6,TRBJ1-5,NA,CASSYRGGSQPQHF,TGTGCCAGCAGTTACCGGGGGGGTAGTCAGCCCCAGCATTTT
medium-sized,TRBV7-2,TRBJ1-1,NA,CASSFSRSEAFF,TGTGCCAGCAGCTTCTCCCGGAGTGAAGCTTTCTTT
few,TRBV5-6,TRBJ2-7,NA,CASSRLGQGYEQYF,TGTGCCAGCAGCCGACTAGGGCAGGGCTACGAGCAGTACTTC
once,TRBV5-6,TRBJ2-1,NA,CASRSGVYLNEQFF,TGTGCCAGCAGGTCAGGGGTATATTTAAATGAGCAGTTCTTC
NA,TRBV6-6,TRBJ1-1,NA,CASRVRDLNTEAFF,TGTGCCAGCCGAGTCCGGGACCTGAACACTGAAGCTTTCTTT
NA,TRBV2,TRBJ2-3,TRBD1,CAAPRGLFAVDTQYF,TGTGCCGCGCCCAGGGGGTTATTTGCTGTAGATACGCAGTATTTT
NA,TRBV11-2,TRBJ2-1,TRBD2,CASSSRGASGPLNEQFF,TGTGCCAGCAGCTCCCGAGGGGCTAGCGGCCCCCTCAATGAGCAGTTCTTC
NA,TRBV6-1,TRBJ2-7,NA,CASRPSVSSYEQYF,TGTGCCAGCAGACCTAGCGTGAGCTCCTACGAGCAGTACTTC
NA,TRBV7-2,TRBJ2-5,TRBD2,CASSLGPGLAEETQYF,TGTGCCAGCAGCTTAGGCCCGGGACTAGCGGAAGAGACCCAGTACTTC
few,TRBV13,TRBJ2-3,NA,CASSLLTNTDTQYF,TGTGCCAGCAGCTTATTAACCAACACAGATACGCAGTATTTT
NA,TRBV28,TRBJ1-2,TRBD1,CASSPKPIGTAILYGYTF,TGTGCCAGCAGTCCAAAACCGATCGGGACAGCGATTCTCTATGGCTACACCTTC
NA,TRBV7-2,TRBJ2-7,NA,CASSPPAGYEQYF,TGTGCCAGCAGCCCCCCGGCCGGGTACGAGCAGTACTTC
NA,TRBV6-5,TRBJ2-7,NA,CASSTSYEQYF,TGTGCCAGCAGTACCTCCTACGAGCAGTACTTC
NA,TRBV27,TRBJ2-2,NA,CASEAHGSSTGELFF,TGTGCCAGCGAGGCCCACGGATCGAGCACCGGAGAGCTGTTTTTT
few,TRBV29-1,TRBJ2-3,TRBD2,CSVEGLAGVTDTQYF,TGCAGCGTCGAAGGACTAGCGGGGGTCACAGATACGCAGTATTTT
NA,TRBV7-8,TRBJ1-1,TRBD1,CASSFGQGTNTEAFF,TGTGCCAGCAGCTTCGGACAGGGGACGAACACTGAAGCTTTCTTT
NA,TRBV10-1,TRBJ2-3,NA,CASSRGTDTQYF,TGCGCCAGCAGTAGGGGCACAGATACGCAGTATTTT
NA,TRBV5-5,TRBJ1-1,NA,CASSLYSFLNAEAFF,TGTGCCAGCAGCTTGTATTCGTTCCTGAACGCTGAAGCTTTCTTT
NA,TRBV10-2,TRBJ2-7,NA,CASSEIRDHHYEQYF,TGCGCCAGCAGTGAGATCCGGGACCATCACTACGAGCAGTACTTC
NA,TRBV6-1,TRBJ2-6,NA,CASSDLEPGANVLTF,TGTGCCAGCAGTGATCTTGAGCCTGGGGCCAACGTCCTGACTTTC
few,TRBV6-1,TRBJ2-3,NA,CASSDPRISTDTQYF,TGTGCCAGCAGTGACCCTAGAATAAGCACAGATACGCAGTATTTT
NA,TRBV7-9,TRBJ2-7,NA,CASAPTIGSPYEQYF,TGTGCCAGCGCGCCTACTATTGGTTCCCCCTACGAGCAGTACTTC
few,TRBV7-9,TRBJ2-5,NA,CASSLGLAGLKETQYF,TGTGCCAGCAGCTTGGGCTTGGCAGGCCTGAAAGAGACCCAGTACTTC
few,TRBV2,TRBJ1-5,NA,CASSEAETQPQHF,TGTGCCAGCAGTGAGGCAGAAACCCAGCCCCAGCATTTT
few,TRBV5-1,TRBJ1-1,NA,CASSLVQGPEAFF,TGCGCCAGCAGCTTGGTTCAGGGGCCTGAAGCTTTCTTT
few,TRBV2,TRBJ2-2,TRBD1,CASSVDRATGELFF,TGTGCCAGCAGCGTGGACAGGGCCACCGGGGAGCTGTTTTTT
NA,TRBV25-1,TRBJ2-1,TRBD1,CASSESTGVLYNEQFF,TGTGCCAGCAGTGAATCCACAGGGGTCCTGTACAATGAGCAGTTCTTC
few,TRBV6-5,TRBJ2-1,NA,CASSYSSGSSYNEQFF,TGTGCCAGCAGTTACTCAAGCGGCAGCTCCTACAATGAGCAGTTCTTC
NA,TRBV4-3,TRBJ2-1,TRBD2,CASSQGSGRAGEQFF,TGCGCCAGCAGCCAGGGTAGCGGGAGGGCCGGTGAGCAGTTCTTC
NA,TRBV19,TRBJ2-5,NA,CASSIEATAPNQETQYF,TGTGCCAGTAGTATAGAAGCAACAGCCCCGAACCAAGAGACCCAGTACTTC
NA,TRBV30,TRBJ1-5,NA,CAWSIQDNQPQHF,TGTGCCTGGAGTATACAGGACAATCAGCCCCAGCATTTT
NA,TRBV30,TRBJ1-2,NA,CAWSVNRDGSTF,TGTGCCTGGAGTGTAAACAGGGATGGGTCCACCTTC